Following are 5 T cell receptor beta chains from one sample sequenced in a study of T cells in women clearing cervical HPV infection. TCRdb's copy holds only in-frame clones and misses some; the assay was immunoSEQ multiplex PCR. Here the sample table reports around 21,000 clones. Material: blood buffy coat. These receptors were collected from a woman between 18 and 69 years old with a cervical HPV16 infection that either progressed to CIN3+ or cleared (not recorded which).

Notes on this clone: The DNA ends 3 residues before the CDR3 does, and the rest of the CDR3 is filled in from the germline J gene. This sequence joins TRBV30 and TRBJ1-5; tentatively, D is TRBD1 (5 bases). Trimming shortened V by 2 bases and J by 5 bases, and 13 bases separated the two germline ends. The CDR3 has 14 amino acids. Germline V gene sequence: CDR1 GTSNPN, CDR2 SVGIG (reference sequence). Incomplete CDR3 DNA: TGTGCCTGGAGTAAGGGGAGTGCGCATCAGCCC. It is translated as CAWSKGSAHQP. Given in full, the CDR3 is CAWSKGSAHQPQHF. The full variable domain, in which reference TRBV30 and TRBJ1-5 provide the parts outside the CDR3, is SQTIHQWPATLVQPVGSPLSLECTVEGTSNPNLYWYRQAAGRGLQLLFYSVGIGQISSEVPQNLSASRPQDRQFILSSKKLLLSDSGFYLCAWSKGSAHQPQHFGDGTRLSIL.

As concerns this clone: The CDR3 end falls 3 residues outside the read, so it is completed with the germline J gene. The gene calls are TRBV6-1 and TRBJ2-7; 11 bases are a match to TRBD1. The CDR3 sequence is 15 residues long. The germline gives CDR1 MNHNS, CDR2 SASEGT. V shed 4 bases and J 0 bases; nucleotides not matched to a gene: 2. The CDR3 is CASSGGTGGSYEQYF. The CDR3 DNA, read in part, is TGTGCCAGCAGTGGAGGGACAGGGGGCTCCTACGAG.

CDR3 DNA (partial): TGCGCCAGCAGCTTGGAAGTTTCGGACGAG. It specifies CASSLEVSDE. The whole CDR3 sequence is CASSLEVSDEQYF. J is TRBJ2-7 and V is TRBV5-1; D is undetermined. The read ends 3 residues early relative to the CDR3; the germline J gene fills the gap. The germline gives CDR1 SGHRS, CDR2 YFSETQ. The CDR3 sequence is 13 residues long. Trimming pared 0 bases from V and 5 bases from J, leaving 9 bases between.

Worth noting for this clone: Coverage ceases 3 residues before the CDR3 finishes, and the germline J gene fills in the end. This chain uses TRBV19 with TRBJ2-1; TRBD2 matches at 11 bases. The V segment lost 5 bases and the J segment 1 base; nucleotides outside the gene matches: 4. The CDR3 is 16 residues long. Germline CDR1 and CDR2: LNHDA and SQIVND (reference sequence). The chain's CDR3 is CASSPGTSGSYNEQFF. CDR3 DNA (partial): TGTGCCAGTAGTCCGGGGACTAGCGGATCCTACAATGAG. The whole variable domain, filled in from reference TRBV19 and TRBJ2-1, reads DGGITQSPKYLFRKEGQNVTLSCEQNLNHDAMYWYRQDPGQGLRLIYYSQIVNDFQKGDIAEGYSVSREKKESFPLTVTSAQKNPTAFYLCASSPGTSGSYNEQFFGPGTRLTVL.

Points on this clone: The read ends 3 residues before the CDR3 terminus; that terminus is restored from the germline J gene. V and J are TRBV10-3 and TRBJ2-6; the D gene is possibly TRBD1 (6 bases). With 2 bases removed from V and 0 bases from J, the gap between germline ends came to 11 bases. The CDR3 extends over 17 amino acids. Germline loops: CDR1 ENHRY, CDR2 SYGVKD. CDR3 sequence reads: CAISEDRGSSGANVLTF. The DNA read from the CDR3 is TGTGCCATCAGTGAGGATAGGGGGTCCTCTGGGGCCAACGTC.